Following are 17 T cell receptor beta chains from one sample sequenced in a study of blood T cell repertoires in COVID-19. The repertoire was sequenced with immunoSEQ multiplex PCR; TCRdb's copy has only in-frame clones and lacks some. This table holds 200,000 to 300,000 clones, 84% found once. Material: peripheral blood. The receptors stem from a human donor in a cohort sampled during active COVID-19.

The gene calls are TRBV9 and TRBJ2-3; TRBD2 matches 15 bases. The trim removed 4 bases at V and 4 bases at J, leaving 7 bases unmatched. The CDR3 totals 17 residues. Germline V gene lookup returns CDR1 SGDLS and CDR2 YYNGEE. The CDR3 nucleotides are TGTGCCAGCAGCTACAGGGGACTAGCGGGAGGAGCAGATACGCAGTATTTT. Its translation is CASSYRGLAGGADTQYF.

The V call is TRBV7-9, the J call TRBJ2-5; TRBD2 is a possible D gene (6 bases). The CDR3 runs 15 residues. The V gene's germline CDR1 is SEHNR and CDR2 FQNEAQ (reference sequence). Between the trimmed V and J ends, which lost 4 bases and 2 bases, there was a span of 14 bases. CDR3 nucleotides: TGTGCCAGCAGCTCTTACCGGGGGTTTCAAGAGACCCAGTACTTC. Translating it yields CASSSYRGFQETQYF.

This sequence joins TRBV7-3 and TRBJ2-5; D is perhaps TRBD2 (7 bases). Germline V gene data show CDR1 as SGHTA and CDR2 as FQGTGA. V was clipped by 5 bases and J by 2 bases, with 15 bases between them. CDR3 size: 15 residues. CDR3 nucleotide sequence: TGTGCCAGCAGCCAAAGGGGGGGAGATCAAGAGACCCAGTACTTC. The encoded protein is CASSQRGGDQETQYF.

This clone was recorded a few times. The sample holds other DNA sequences that translate to the same CDR3. The chain carries TRBV19 and TRBJ2-7; TRBD2 might be the D (6 bases). Trimming removed 3 bases at V and 2 bases at J, with 11 bases between. CDR3 length: 14 residues. Germline lookup yields CDR1 LNHDA and CDR2 SQIVND (reference sequence). The CDR3 spells CASSIGTGPYEQYF. The CDR3 region has the DNA TGTGCCAGTAGTATTGGGACTGGTCCCTACGAGCAGTACTTC.

V usage is TRBV28 and J usage is TRBJ2-1, with 8 nucleotides matching TRBD1. This CDR3 is built from 17 residues. Germline CDR1 reads MDHEN; CDR2 reads SYDVKM. V trimming: 2 bases; J trimming: 0 bases; junction bases outside the gene matches: 6. The CDR3 nucleotides read TGTGCCAGCAGTTTAACTCAGGGGGCCCGCTCCTACAATGAGCAGTTCTTC. This sequence encodes CASSLTQGARSYNEQFF.

The chain couples TRBV4-1 to TRBJ2-7, with 9 bases matching TRBD1. CDR1 and CDR2 (germline): MGHRA, YSYEKL. The CDR3 is made up of 16 amino acids. With V trimmed by 3 bases and J by 0 bases, 6 bases remained unmatched. The CDR3 sequence: CASSHHGTGSSYEQYF. CDR3 DNA: TGCGCCAGCAGCCACCACGGGACAGGGAGCTCCTACGAGCAGTACTTC.

V and J are TRBV2 and TRBJ1-5, with D possibly being TRBD1 (5 bases). Looked up from germline, CDR1 is SNHLY and CDR2 is FYNNEI. CDR3 length: 15 residues. Trimming left V 5 bases short and J 4 bases short, with 15 bases between. The CDR3 loop is CASSQGQATNQPQHF. CDR3 DNA: TGTGCCAGCAGTCAGGGTCAGGCTACGAATCAGCCCCAGCATTTT.

This sequence joins TRBV27 and TRBJ1-1; D not certain. CDR1 is MNHEY and CDR2 is SMNVEV in the germline V gene (reference sequence). This CDR3 has 17 residues. The ends were cut back, 4 bases at V and 4 bases at J, with 22 bases in the middle. As DNA, the CDR3 is TGTGCCAGCAGTTGGGCATTCCCTCGTTCTGTCGGCACTGAAGCTTTCTTT. It yields the protein CASSWAFPRSVGTEAFF.

V is TRBV19 and J is TRBJ1-5, with TRBD1 as a possible D gene (6 bases). The germline V and J ends were trimmed by 6 bases and 1 base, with 13 bases remaining between them. Germline lookup yields CDR1 LNHDA and CDR2 SQIVND (reference sequence). The CDR3 is made up of 15 amino acids. In nucleotides, the CDR3 is TGTGCCAGTAGCCCAATAACAGGGAGCAATCAGCCCCAGCATTTT. It codes for CASSPITGSNQPQHF.

The chain couples TRBV9 to TRBJ2-2, with D perhaps TRBD2 (7 bases). V was cut by 7 bases and J by 1 base, with 20 bases left in between. This CDR3 comprises 17 residues. Germline V gene sequence: CDR1 SGDLS, CDR2 YYNGEE. The CDR3 spells CASYPSGGGRNTGELFF. In DNA form, the CDR3 reads TGTGCCAGCTACCCTTCGGGCGGGGGCCGGAACACCGGGGAGCTGTTTTTT.

This chain uses TRBV7-8 with TRBJ2-5, with 8 bases lining up with TRBD2. V shed 7 bases and J 2 bases; nucleotides not matched to a gene: 12. The CDR3 loop spans 16 amino acids. In germline, CDR1 is SGHVS, CDR2 FQNEAQ. The DNA for the CDR3 is TGTGCCAGCACCCCCTTCGCCGGCGGGGGGCAAGAGACCCAGTACTTC. Protein product: CASTPFAGGGQETQYF.

The CDR3 is CASSEAVDRAGELFF. The CDR3 DNA follows: TGTGCCAGCAGTGAAGCTGTAGACAGGGCCGGGGAGCTGTTTTTT. This rearrangement joins TRBV6-1 to TRBJ2-2, with TRBD1 matching 7 bases. CDR1 is MNHNS and CDR2 is SASEGT in the germline V gene. This CDR3 comprises 15 residues. Germline trimming cut 0 bases from V and 6 bases from J; bases unmatched to any gene: 4.

This sequence joins TRBV7-2 and TRBJ2-2; tentatively, D is TRBD2 (6 bases). Between the trimmed V and J ends, which lost 5 bases and 6 bases, there was a span of 13 bases. The CDR3 has 14 residues. Germline V gene data show CDR1 as SGHTA and CDR2 as FQGNSA. The CDR3 spells CASSATWGAGELFF. The DNA for the CDR3 is TGTGCCAGCAGCGCAACCTGGGGGGCCGGGGAGCTGTTTTTT. Combining the CDR3 with reference TRBV7-2 and TRBJ2-2 gives the whole variable domain GAGVSQSPSNKVTEKGKDVELRCDPISGHTALYWYRQSLGQGLEFLIYFQGNSAPDKSGLPSDRFSAERTGGSVSTLTIQRTQQEDSAVYLCASSATWGAGELFFGEGSRLTVL.

This clone was observed a handful of times. V and J are TRBV5-4 and TRBJ1-2; D is undetermined. Germline loops: CDR1 SGHNT, CDR2 YYREEE (reference sequence). This CDR3 region has 14 residues. The V end was cut by 0 bases, the J end by 7 bases, with 13 bases between. CDR3 sequence: CASSLASQAGGYTF. CDR3 DNA sequence: TGTGCCAGCAGCTTGGCCAGCCAGGCTGGTGGCTACACCTTC.

This chain joins TRBV3-1 (or the pseudogene TRBV3-2) and TRBJ2-2; 7 bases are shared with TRBD1. CDR1 and CDR2 from the germline V gene are LGHDT and YNNKEL (reference sequence). The ends lost 11 bases at V and 6 bases at J; junction bases unmatched: 6. The CDR3 runs 12 residues. The CDR3 sequence is CAVRGGPGELFF. For the CDR3, the DNA is TGTGCCGTCCGAGGGGGCCCCGGGGAGCTGTTTTTT.

V usage is TRBV7-2 and J usage is TRBJ1-3; D remains ambiguous. The CDR3 covers 16 residues. Trimming removed 6 bases from V and 1 base from J, with 16 bases in between. Germline loops: CDR1 SGHTA, CDR2 FQGNSA. For the CDR3, the DNA is TGTGCCAGCAGGATCCCACTCGGGAGATCTGGAAACACCATATATTTT. It specifies CASRIPLGRSGNTIYF.

The rearrangement links TRBV15 to TRBJ1-3; possible D gene TRBD1, 5 bases. V was shortened by 6 bases and J by 0 bases, with 9 bases between the two germline ends. Germline CDR1 LNHNV, CDR2 YYDKDF (reference sequence). This CDR3 is 14 amino acids long. The CDR3 DNA sequence: TGTGCCACCAGAACAGGAACCTCTGGAAACACCATATATTTT. Its protein is CATRTGTSGNTIYF.